The 4 T cell receptor beta chains given below trace back to one sample, sequenced in a study of CD8+ T cells in alopecia areata (dated by TCRdb to the late 2010s). Libraries came from the immunoSEQ multiplex PCR assay. To provide template for TCR sequencing, every sample had RNA extracted and reverse transcribed into cDNA. The source is immuneACCESS, and TCRdb retained only in-frame sequences with V and J called. Part of the clones is not carried over; for the studies checked, unresolved V genes explain less than half of this, and the remainder is unexplained. Recorded for this sample are around 300,000 clones; approximately 60% of them occurred a single time. The ten largest clonotypes hold about 0.9% of the sample. What this sample's treatment or condition label stands for: oral pan-JAK inhibitor, 5-10 mg twice daily. Sequenced material: CD4+ T cells sorted from blood, taken at week 52, from a patient treated with tofacitinib. Receptors originate from a human donor with alopecia areata.

The chain recombines TRBV30 with TRBJ1-3, with D hard to call. V lost 5 bases and J lost 0, with 11 bases in between. The CDR3 is made up of 14 amino acids. Germline V gene sequence: CDR1 GTSNPN, CDR2 SVGIG (reference sequence). Written as DNA, the CDR3 is TGTGCCTGGGGAAAAGGGAACTCTGGAAACACCATATATTTT. The encoded protein is CAWGKGNSGNTIYF.

J is TRBJ2-3 and V is TRBV6-5; D is unclear. Germline-derived CDR1 and CDR2 are MNHEY and SVGAGI. Trimming removed 3 bases at V and 8 bases at J, with 12 bases between. The CDR3 runs 13 residues. DNA of the CDR3: TGTGCCAGCAGTTATGACGTCCCCGGTACGCAGTATTTT. It translates to CASSYDVPGTQYF.

The chain is built from TRBV9 and TRBJ1-2; D not resolved. Trimming removed 4 bases from V and 1 base from J, with 11 bases in between. Per the germline V gene, CDR1 is SGDLS and CDR2 is YYNGEE. The CDR3 has 14 amino acids. The CDR3 nucleotides read TGTGCCAGCAGCCCCAGCGAAGTTAACTATGGCTACACCTTC. As protein: CASSPSEVNYGYTF.

This clone appeared a few times. V gene TRBV30 combines with J gene TRBJ2-3; a possible D gene is TRBD1 (5 bases). CDR1 is GTSNPN, CDR2 SVGIG, per germline (reference sequence). Trimming pared 4 bases from V and 6 bases from J, leaving 11 bases between. This CDR3 is built from 12 residues. The CDR3 loop is CAWTGNGDTQYF. Written as DNA, the CDR3 is TGTGCCTGGACAGGGAACGGGGATACGCAGTATTTT.